The TCR beta chain described here comes from a study of T cells in Graves' hyperthyroidism and ophthalmopathy. General study points: In the blood, most expanded thyroid clonotypes above 0.001 appeared as well. Ophthalmopathy was model-predicted a median about 7.1 months pre-onset.

Regions amplified from RNA transcripts were the TCR beta CDR3 regions. With the HTBI primer set, the TCR CDR3 went through a first round of RT-PCR. TCRdb redid the calling of the multiplex PCR reads with MiXCR, one entry per CDR3 protein. In the table there are some 300,000 distinct CDR3 sequences, around a sixth of which are singletons. Remarks on this clonotype: The antigen is unknown.

Graves' hyperthyroidism without ophthalmopathy progression within 18 months was termed stable. Trimming cost V 6 bases and J 8 bases, with 15 bases left between them. This CDR3 spans 13 amino acids. Germline CDR1 reads MGHDK; CDR2 reads SYGVNS. The chain has TRBV25-1 and TRBJ2-3; D unresolved. The receptor's source is a man aged 25-45 years with Graves' hyperthyroidism. Source material: blood. The CDR3 DNA reads TGTGCCAGCAGCGACCCTATCTATCGTACGCAGTATTTT. This translates into CASSDPIYRTQYF.